One and the same sample provided the 3 T cell receptor beta chains below, sequenced in a study of response to subunit inactivated influenza vaccine. TCRdb ran MiXCR on the RT-PCR reads and lists one entry per CDR3 protein. This repertoire shows some 540,000 distinct CDR3 sequences, approximately 24% found once; its top ten account for 2.5% to 3%. This sample also belongs to another study, concerning T cells expressing NK-cell markers. That report adds: TCR beta cDNA was generated via 5'RACE template switching incorporating UMIs.

The material was CD4+ T cells sorted from PBMCs, obtained roughly 12 days after vaccination. The receptors here all came from a man aged 45-65 years who received an inactivated influenza vaccine.

This clonotype was picked up many times. CDR3 in amino acids: CASSPAPSGEQFF. The CDR3 DNA reads as TGTGCCAGCAGCCCCGCGCCTTCGGGGGAGCAGTTCTTC. V is TRBV7-9 and J is TRBJ2-1, with a tentative D call TRBD2 (5 bases). CDR1 and CDR2 from the germline V gene are SEHNR and FQNEAQ (reference sequence). The CDR3 length is 13 residues. The V end lost 5 bases, the J end lost 10 bases, and 15 bases lay between the germline ends.

In its sample, this clonotype was seen a few times. This chain uses TRBV12-3 or TRBV12-4 with TRBJ2-7; possibly TRBD1 for D (6 bases). This CDR3 has 14 amino acids. Trimming removed 1 base from V and 7 bases from J, with 14 bases in between. CDR3 sequence reads: CASSLGQGHWEQYF. The CDR3 region has the DNA TGTGCCAGCAGTTTAGGGCAGGGGCACTGGGAGCAGTACTTC.

V is TRBV3-1 and J is TRBJ2-7, with a tentative D call TRBD2 (6 bases). The CDR3 has 13 amino acids. Germline V gives CDR1 LGHDT, CDR2 YNNKEL (reference sequence). The V and J ends lost 3 bases and 5 bases respectively, with 11 bases between them. DNA of the CDR3: TGTGCCAGCAGCCACGATTGGGGGGACGAGCAGTACTTC. This translates into CASSHDWGDEQYF.